The next 28 T cell receptor beta chains were all read from a single sample in a study of cytomegalovirus exposure and HLA in healthy donors. PCR involved 60 Vbeta and 13 Jbeta primers. Profiled with immunoSEQ multiplex PCR; TCRdb holds only in-frame clones, not every one. The table shows some 140,000 clones, with 82% occurring only once. Sequences were obtained from PBMCs. The origin of the receptors is a woman in her forties or fifties in good health and CMV-seropositive.

This clone was detected only once. The chain uses TRBV9 and TRBJ2-7, with D possibly being TRBD2 (6 bases). The CDR3 extends over 13 amino acids. Germline V gene lookup returns CDR1 SGDLS and CDR2 YYNGEE. Trimming left V 3 bases short and J 5 bases short, with 12 bases between. CDR3 sequence: CASSAGAWDEQYF. The CDR3, as DNA: TGTGCCAGCAGCGCGGGAGCTTGGGACGAGCAGTACTTC.

The sample holds a few counts of this clone. The rearrangement joins TRBV5-8 to TRBJ2-1; 15 nucleotides align to TRBD2. The germline V gene encodes CDR1 SGHTS and CDR2 YDEGEE. The length of the CDR3 is 17 residues. The V segment lost 0 bases and the J segment 4 bases; nucleotides outside the gene matches: 2. The CDR3 nucleotides read TGTGCCAGCAGCTTGGGGACTAGCGGGAGGGGTTACAATGAGCAGTTCTTC. Its protein is CASSLGTSGRGYNEQFF.

The chain is built from TRBV28 and TRBJ2-3; D not resolved. The CDR3 is 12 residues long. V lost 7 bases, J lost 2 bases, and 7 bases lay in between. CDR1 and CDR2 from the germline V gene are MDHEN and SYDVKM. The CDR3 reads CASKDFTDTQYF. The CDR3 DNA follows: TGTGCCAGCAAAGACTTCACAGATACGCAGTATTTT.

Comment on this clone: The sample carries other DNA sequences with the same CDR3. The chain links TRBV20-1 to TRBJ2-7, with TRBD1 identical over 7 bases. CDR1 and CDR2 (germline): DFQATT, SNEGSKA (reference sequence). V was clipped by 5 bases and J by 3 bases; unmatched bases: 1. This CDR3 is built from 11 residues. Here the CDR3 DNA reads TGCAGTGCTGGGACAGTCTACGAGCAGTACTTC. Translating gives CSAGTVYEQYF.

The chain has TRBV12-5 and TRBJ2-2; 10 bases are shared with TRBD1. Germline V gives CDR1 LGHNT, CDR2 FRNRAP. V was pared by 1 base and J by 6 bases, with 8 bases of the junction left unmatched. The CDR3 covers 17 residues. CDR3 residues: CASGLARTGGLSGELFF. The DNA of the CDR3 is TGTGCTAGTGGTTTGGCTAGGACAGGGGGTTTATCCGGGGAGCTGTTTTTT. Drawing the rest from reference TRBV12-5 and TRBJ2-2, the complete variable domain is DARVTQTPRHKVTEMGQEVTMRCQPILGHNTVFWYRQTMMQGLELLAYFRNRAPLDDSGMPKDRFSAEMPDATLATLKIQPSEPRDSAVYFCASGLARTGGLSGELFFGEGSRLTVL.

The V and J genes are TRBV5-4 and TRBJ1-2, with TRBD1 matching 9 bases. CDR1 is SGHNT and CDR2 is YYREEE in the germline V gene (reference sequence). V trimming: 0 bases; J trimming: 6 bases; junction bases outside the gene matches: 12. This CDR3 contains 17 residues. CDR3 sequence: CASSLAVGDRALHGYTF. As DNA, the CDR3 is TGTGCCAGCAGCTTGGCGGTGGGGGACAGGGCTCTCCATGGCTACACCTTC.

This chain uses TRBV7-9 with TRBJ2-1; maybe TRBD2 (5 bases). V was cut by 3 bases and J by 3 bases, with 9 bases left in between. In germline, CDR1 is SEHNR, CDR2 FQNEAQ (reference sequence). The CDR3 extends over 14 amino acids. CDR3 nucleotides: TGTGCCAGCAGCTTGACGGGAAACTACAATGAGCAGTTCTTC. It specifies CASSLTGNYNEQFF. The variable domain in full, completed from reference TRBV7-9 and TRBJ2-1, reads DTGVSQNPRHKITKRGQNVTFRCDPISEHNRLYWYRQTLGQGPEFLTYFQNEAQLEKSRLLSDRFSAERPKGSFSTLEIQRTEQGDSAMYLCASSLTGNYNEQFFGPGTRLTVL.

CDR3: CATSGNTGRTGNQPQHF. The CDR3 nucleotides read TGTGCCACCAGCGGCAATACTGGACGGACAGGGAATCAGCCCCAGCATTTT. This sequence joins TRBV15 and TRBJ1-5; TRBD1 matches at 8 bases. The CDR3 is made up of 17 amino acids. Germline V lookup: CDR1 LNHNV, CDR2 YYDKDF (reference sequence). With V trimmed by 5 bases and J by 4 bases, 13 bases remained unmatched.

The chain couples TRBV27 to TRBJ2-3, with D hard to call. This CDR3 is built from 14 residues. Germline V gives CDR1 MNHEY, CDR2 SMNVEV (reference sequence). Trimming took off 3 bases at V and 2 bases at J, with 9 bases between the two ends. The CDR3 sequence: CASSFSQVTDTQYF. In DNA, the CDR3 is TGTGCCAGCAGTTTCAGTCAGGTCACAGATACGCAGTATTTT.

V is TRBV7-8 and J is TRBJ1-6; tentatively, D is TRBD1 (6 bases). CDR1 SGHVS and CDR2 FQNEAQ come from the germline V gene. V was clipped by 5 bases and J by 8 bases, with 25 bases between them. The CDR3 totals 18 residues. The CDR3 here is CASSPLPQGSTGDSPLHF. The CDR3 DNA reads as TGTGCCAGCAGCCCACTCCCACAGGGCTCAACTGGAGATTCACCCCTCCACTTT.

V and J are TRBV28 and TRBJ2-7, with a possible D match to TRBD1 (5 bases). This CDR3 contains 14 residues. V was shortened by 1 base and J by 4 bases, with 11 bases between the two germline ends. CDR1 is MDHEN, CDR2 SYDVKM, per germline. The chain's CDR3 is CASSLFRASYEQYF. The DNA of the CDR3 is TGTGCCAGCAGTTTATTCAGGGCAAGTTACGAGCAGTACTTC.

The chain combines TRBV27 with TRBJ1-6; 9 bases are a match to TRBD1. The CDR3 totals 14 residues. The germline gives CDR1 MNHEY, CDR2 SMNVEV (reference sequence). V lost 6 bases to trimming and J lost 10 bases; unmatched junction nucleotides: 7. The CDR3 sequence is CASSMDRGGSPLHF. In DNA form, the CDR3 reads TGTGCCAGCAGCATGGACAGGGGCGGATCACCCCTCCACTTT.

V and J are TRBV5-5 and TRBJ1-6; D gene uncertain. This CDR3 spans 15 amino acids. Trimming stripped 4 bases from V and 9 bases from J, with 17 bases between. From germline, CDR1 is SGHKS and CDR2 YYEKEE (reference sequence). CDR3 loop: CASSPEPLSGSPLHF. The CDR3 region has the DNA TGTGCCAGCAGCCCAGAACCCCTGTCAGGTTCACCCCTCCACTTT. The whole variable domain, filled in from reference TRBV5-5 and TRBJ1-6, reads DAGVTQSPTHLIKTRGQQVTLRCSPISGHKSVSWYQQVLGQGPQFIFQYYEKEERGRGNFPDRFSARQFPNYSSELNVNALLLGDSALYLCASSPEPLSGSPLHFGNGTRLTVT.

A single count supports this clone. The chain couples TRBV5-5 to TRBJ2-7; 9 positions agree with TRBD2. The CDR3 sequence is 17 residues long. Looked up from germline, CDR1 is SGHKS and CDR2 is YYEKEE (reference sequence). J was trimmed by 3 bases and V by 4 bases; bases with no gene match: 14. Here the CDR3 reads CASSLGVRAGGLYEQYF. CDR3 nucleotides: TGTGCCAGCAGCCTGGGGGTTCGGGCGGGAGGGCTCTACGAGCAGTACTTC.

As to this clone: Other DNA sequences of this sample code for an identical CDR3. The chain links TRBV6-5 to TRBJ2-7, with 7 bases lining up with TRBD1. CDR1 and CDR2 from the germline V gene are MNHEY and SVGAGI. The V segment lost 9 bases and the J segment 2 bases; nucleotides outside the gene matches: 7. This CDR3 has 13 amino acids. The DNA for the CDR3 is TGTGCCAGTAGTGAGGGGACAGCCTACGAGCAGTACTTC. Amino acid sequence: CASSEGTAYEQYF.

This clone occurred a few times. This chain uses TRBV7-8 with TRBJ1-2; 7 bases are shared with TRBD1. Germline CDR1 is SGHVS and CDR2 is FQNEAQ. Trimming removed 5 bases from V and 6 bases from J; junction bases left unmatched: 12. CDR3 size: 15 residues. CDR3 sequence: CASSRDRVKYDGYTF. CDR3 DNA: TGTGCCAGCAGCCGAGACAGGGTTAAGTACGATGGCTACACCTTC.

The rearrangement uses TRBV12-2 and TRBJ2-1; the D call TRBD2 from the table was never checked on the DNA. TRBV12-2 is designated a pseudogene. This CDR3 has 14 residues. CDR3 nucleotide sequence: TGTGCAAGTCCGAAAAGCGGGAGGGCCCGGGAGCAGTTCTTC. This codes for CASPKSGRAREQFF.

V gene TRBV5-6 combines with J gene TRBJ1-2; 11 bases align to TRBD1. V was clipped by 3 bases and J by 4 bases; unmatched bases: 14. This CDR3 is 18 amino acids long. Per the germline V gene, CDR1 is SGHDT and CDR2 is YYEEEE. CDR3 in amino acids: CASSSIARDRGFLYGYTF. DNA of the CDR3: TGTGCCAGCAGCTCCATAGCCAGGGACAGGGGGTTTCTCTATGGCTACACCTTC.

The V and J genes are TRBV18 and TRBJ1-1; D not resolved. The CDR3 has 17 residues. With 2 bases removed from V and 8 bases from J, the gap between germline ends came to 24 bases. Germline V lookup: CDR1 KGHSH, CDR2 LQKENI. The chain's CDR3 is CASSPTEGPLRSQEAFF. Here the CDR3 DNA reads TGTGCCAGCTCACCAACGGAGGGTCCGTTACGGTCTCAGGAAGCTTTCTTT.

This clone was picked up one time. The chain couples TRBV7-8 to TRBJ2-1; D gene ambiguous. Deletions cut 5 bases from V and 5 bases from J, with 10 bases between. Germline values: CDR1 SGHVS, CDR2 FQNEAQ. CDR3 length: 13 amino acids. CDR3 DNA sequence: TGTGCCAGCAGCCGAGAGGTCCACAATGAGCAGTTCTTC. It specifies CASSREVHNEQFF.

The chain has TRBV5-1 and TRBJ2-1; TRBD2 agrees at 10 bases. Germline CDR1 reads SGHRS; CDR2 reads YFSETQ. Trimming removed 4 bases from V and 5 bases from J; junction bases left unmatched: 6. The CDR3 spans 15 residues. The CDR3 is CASSVTSGTNNEQFF. DNA for the CDR3: TGCGCCAGCAGCGTTACTAGCGGGACTAACAATGAGCAGTTCTTC.

The CDR3 DNA reads as TGCAGCGTTGGACAGACCTCTGGAAACACCATATATTTT. Translated: CSVGQTSGNTIYF. V gene TRBV29-1 combines with J gene TRBJ1-3; perhaps TRBD1 as D (5 bases). Germline CDR1 is SQVTM and CDR2 is ANQGSEA. V lost 4 bases and J 0 bases, leaving 7 bases between the germline ends. CDR3 length: 13 amino acids. Combining the CDR3 with reference TRBV29-1 and TRBJ1-3 gives the whole variable domain SAVISQKPSRDICQRGTSLTIQCQVDSQVTMMFWYRQQPGQSLTLIATANQGSEATYESGFVIDKFPISRPNLTFSTLTVSNMSPEDSSIYLCSVGQTSGNTIYFGEGSWLTVV.

The chain employs TRBV25-1 and TRBJ2-5; 8 bases are shared with TRBD2. J was trimmed by 5 bases and V by 2 bases; bases with no gene match: 10. This CDR3 comprises 16 residues. Germline V gene data show CDR1 as MGHDK and CDR2 as SYGVNS. CDR3 nucleotides: TGTGCCAGCAGTGAACGGAAAGCGGGAGTGTTGGAGACCCAGTACTTC. It specifies CASSERKAGVLETQYF.

The chain carries TRBV18 and TRBJ1-2; D not certain. The CDR3 loop spans 18 amino acids. CDR1 is KGHSH and CDR2 is LQKENI in the germline V gene. V lost 1 base and J 0 bases, leaving 18 bases between the germline ends. DNA of the CDR3: TGTGCCAGCTCACCACTCACGATCGGACCCGGGACTAACTATGGCTACACCTTC. This translates into CASSPLTIGPGTNYGYTF.

J is TRBJ2-1 and V is TRBV4-3; 8 bases agree with TRBD2. This CDR3 is 15 amino acids long. V dropped 4 bases and J dropped 3; count of bases not matched to a gene: 5. Per the germline V gene, CDR1 is LGHNA and CDR2 is YSLEER. As DNA, the CDR3 is TGCGCCAGCAGCCTTACTAGCGGCAACTACAATGAGCAGTTCTTC. Encoded protein: CASSLTSGNYNEQFF.

This clone was recorded once. The gene calls are TRBV7-2 and TRBJ1-4; 10 positions agree with TRBD1. CDR3 length: 14 residues. CDR1 SGHTA and CDR2 FQGNSA come from the germline V gene. After removal of 5 bases from V and 6 bases from J, the junction contained 3 bases not matched to a gene. CDR3: CASSAGTGDEKLFF. The CDR3 DNA reads TGTGCCAGCAGCGCCGGGACAGGGGATGAAAAACTGTTTTTT.

The rearrangement joins TRBV20-1 to TRBJ2-1, with 8 bases aligning to TRBD2. The germline CDR1 and CDR2 sequences are DFQATT and SNEGSKA (reference sequence). The V gene end was trimmed by 5 bases and the J gene end by 15 bases; junction bases not matched to a gene: 6. CDR3 length: 10 amino acids. CDR3: CSAGTSRPFF. The CDR3 bases are TGCAGTGCTGGGACTAGTCGCCCGTTCTTC.

This rearrangement joins TRBV18 to TRBJ2-7, with 7 bases matching TRBD2. Germline V gene data show CDR1 as KGHSH and CDR2 as LQKENI. V gave up 2 bases and J gave up 1 base; unmatched junction bases: 2. CDR3 size: 14 residues. The CDR3 region has the DNA TGTGCCAGCTCACCAATGGGACTATCCTACGAGCAGTACTTC. Its protein product is CASSPMGLSYEQYF. The entire variable domain, with the rest obtained from reference TRBV18 and TRBJ2-7, is as follows: NAGVMQNPRHLVRRRGQEARLRCSPMKGHSHVYWYRQLPEEGLKFMVYLQKENIIDESGMPKERFSAEFPKEGPSILRIQQVVRGDSAAYFCASSPMGLSYEQYFGPGTRLTVT.